This paragraph reports one T cell receptor beta chain. Per the study methods: Nucleated cell counts were estimated from reference gene primer amplification. Method: immunoSEQ multiplex PCR; TCRdb's copy keeps in-frame clones and lacks some. V, J and clone size derive from that table, while D and trimming were established from the DNA sequence. Among 300,000 or so clones listed, about 90% were seen once. This record belongs to a study of blood T cell repertoires in COVID-19. Germline assignment: CDR1 MNHEY and CDR2 SVGAGI. There are 15 residues in the CDR3. Trimming cost V 3 bases and J 4 bases, with 16 bases left between them.

Sequencing was carried out using peripheral blood. The receptor's source is a man younger than 35 who had recovered from COVID-19. This chain links TRBV6-5 with TRBJ2-7; D gene uncertain. The CDR3 coding sequence is TGTGCCAGCAGTTATGGGCAGACCCAACTTTACGAGCAGTACTTC. This translates into CASSYGQTQLYEQYF.